One and the same sample provided the 24 T cell receptor beta chains below, sequenced in a study of blood T cell repertoires in COVID-19. TCRdb keeps only in-frame clones here, not all; method: immunoSEQ multiplex PCR. Counted here are about 480,000 clones, approximately 90% occurring once; the ten biggest clones make up under 9.5%. The sample consisted of PBMCs or T cells enriched from blood (not recorded which). The receptors were gathered from a woman aged 55 to 70 who had recovered from COVID-19.

This chain uses TRBV7-9 with TRBJ2-7; D may be TRBD2 (6 bases). V shed 1 base and J shed 6 bases, with 16 bases lying between them. CDR1 is SEHNR and CDR2 is FQNEAQ in the germline V gene (reference sequence). The length of the CDR3 is 15 residues. This CDR3 is CASSLGPGRSSEQYF. The CDR3 DNA follows: TGTGCCAGCAGCTTAGGGCCAGGGAGGTCGTCCGAGCAGTACTTC.

In this sample, this clone turned up a few times. The CDR3 DNA follows: TGTGCCATCAGTGAGTACGGGAGGATCAACGAGCAGTACTTC. Its protein product is CAISEYGRINEQYF. V gene TRBV10-3 combines with J gene TRBJ2-7; the match to TRBD2 covers 7 bases. Unmatched junction bases numbered 5, after V lost 1 base and J lost 5 bases. This CDR3 is 14 amino acids long. Germline values: CDR1 ENHRY, CDR2 SYGVKD.

The rearrangement uses TRBV5-1 and TRBJ1-2; maybe TRBD1 (5 bases). V lost 4 bases and J lost 4, with 17 bases in between. CDR3 length equals 15 residues. Germline CDR1 SGHRS, CDR2 YFSETQ. The CDR3 protein is CASSLSPGVAYGYTF. The CDR3 DNA sequence: TGCGCCAGCAGCCTGTCCCCGGGGGTGGCCTATGGCTACACCTTC.

The chain links TRBV19 to TRBJ1-6; D is unclear. The CDR3 runs to 12 residues. Germline CDR1 LNHDA, CDR2 SQIVND (reference sequence). V dropped 5 bases and J dropped 9 bases, with 8 bases sitting between them. CDR3: CASSGLSSPLHF. The CDR3 bases are TGTGCCAGTAGTGGGCTGAGTTCACCCCTCCACTTT.

This clone was counted a few times. V gene TRBV29-1 combines with J gene TRBJ2-6; the D gene is possibly TRBD2 (5 bases). Germline V CDR1 and CDR2: SQVTM, ANQGSEA. Trimming removed 5 bases at V and 0 bases at J, with 11 bases between. This CDR3 comprises 15 residues. The CDR3 coding sequence is TGCAGCGTTCTATCCGGGATCTCTGGGGCCAACGTCCTGACTTTC. Translating gives CSVLSGISGANVLTF.

This chain links TRBV6-5 with TRBJ1-2, with no clear D. Germline CDR1 and CDR2: MNHEY and SVGAGI. The CDR3 totals 15 residues. Trimming shortened V by 0 bases and J by 0 bases, and 8 bases separated the two germline ends. The CDR3 region has the DNA TGTGCCAGCAGTTACTCGAGGGCTACTAACTATGGCTACACCTTC. Its protein product is CASSYSRATNYGYTF.

This rearrangement joins TRBV9 to TRBJ1-2; D is ambiguous. The CDR3 consists of 14 residues. Germline CDR1 SGDLS, CDR2 YYNGEE. Trimming cost V 2 bases and J 9 bases, with 17 bases left between them. The CDR3 region has the DNA TGTGCCAGCAGCGTGGAGGGAGGCGCTATGCGCTACACCTTC. Amino acids: CASSVEGGAMRYTF.

The J gene is TRBJ1-6, the V gene TRBV5-6; D gene ambiguous. V lost 1 base and J lost 4, with 15 bases in between. This CDR3 has 17 amino acids. Germline V gives CDR1 SGHDT, CDR2 YYEEEE. The CDR3 nucleotides are TGTGCCAGCAGCTTGCGGGGTGGCCGGCAATATAATTCACCCCTCCACTTT. Its protein is CASSLRGGRQYNSPLHF.

The CDR3 loop is CASSSTGATEAFF. Written as DNA, the CDR3 is TGCGCCAGCAGCAGCACAGGGGCCACTGAAGCTTTCTTT. V usage is TRBV10-1 and J usage is TRBJ1-1; 7 bases are shared with TRBD1. Trimming cost V 6 bases and J 4 bases; bases outside gene matches: 5. In germline, CDR1 is WNHNN, CDR2 SYGVQD (reference sequence). This CDR3 contains 13 residues.

This chain uses TRBV7-9 with TRBJ1-5, with TRBD1 matching 9 bases. The V segment lost 2 bases and the J segment 2 bases; nucleotides outside the gene matches: 7. The CDR3 has 17 amino acids. Germline loops: CDR1 SEHNR, CDR2 FQNEAQ (reference sequence). CDR3 bases: TGTGCCAGCAGCTTATGGAGGACAGGGGAAGGCAATCAGCCCCAGCATTTT. It yields the protein CASSLWRTGEGNQPQHF.

This rearrangement joins TRBV27 to TRBJ2-7, with D possibly matching TRBD1 (5 bases). There are 14 residues in the CDR3. V was pared by 5 bases and J by 0 bases, with 11 bases between. Per the germline V gene, CDR1 is MNHEY and CDR2 is SMNVEV (reference sequence). The chain's CDR3 is CASSTYRSSYEQYV. In DNA form, the CDR3 reads TGTGCCAGCAGTACCTACAGGAGCTCCTACGAGCAGTACGTC.

The V call is TRBV6-5, the J call TRBJ1-1; D is possibly TRBD1 (6 bases). The CDR3 is made up of 14 amino acids. V lost 2 bases and J lost 1, with 8 bases in between. CDR1 MNHEY and CDR2 SVGAGI come from the germline V gene. The CDR3 region has the DNA TGTGCCAGCAGTTACGGCAGGGGGAACACTGAAGCTTTCTTT. Translation: CASSYGRGNTEAFF.

The chain's CDR3 is CASSMRHLDEKLFF. The CDR3 nucleotides are TGTGCCAGTAGTATGCGACACTTGGATGAAAAACTGTTTTTT. The genes are TRBV19 and TRBJ1-4; D gene uncertain. Germline V gene lookup returns CDR1 LNHDA and CDR2 SQIVND (reference sequence). The CDR3 sequence is 14 residues long. With 3 bases removed from V and 6 bases from J, the gap between germline ends came to 11 bases.

The rearrangement uses TRBV11-2 and TRBJ1-6; D gene uncertain. CDR1 is SGHAT and CDR2 is FQNNGV in the germline V gene. Trimming pared 6 bases from V and 3 bases from J, leaving 9 bases between. The CDR3 has 14 amino acids. The CDR3 sequence: CASREALYNSPLHF. CDR3 nucleotides: TGTGCCAGCAGGGAGGCCCTCTATAATTCACCCCTCCACTTT.

This sequence joins TRBV3-1 (or the pseudogene TRBV3-2) and TRBJ2-1, with D unclear. V lost 0 bases, J lost 2 bases, and 8 bases lay in between. Germline V CDR1 and CDR2: LGHDT, YNNKEL (reference sequence). This CDR3 has 15 residues. Here the CDR3 reads CASSQDRQAYNEQFF. For the CDR3, the DNA is TGTGCCAGCAGCCAAGACCGGCAGGCCTACAATGAGCAGTTCTTC.

This clone was detected only once. V and J are TRBV18 and TRBJ1-3; the D is unclear. Trimming took off 6 bases at V and 1 base at J, with 16 bases between the two ends. The CDR3 runs 16 residues. From germline, CDR1 is KGHSH and CDR2 LQKENI. Written as DNA, the CDR3 is TGTGCCAGCTCCCTAGAGGAGGGCAGTTCTGGAAACACCATATATTTT. Residues: CASSLEEGSSGNTIYF. The full variable domain, completed using reference TRBV18 and TRBJ1-3, is NAGVMQNPRHLVRRRGQEARLRCSPMKGHSHVYWYRQLPEEGLKFMVYLQKENIIDESGMPKERFSAEFPKEGPSILRIQQVVRGDSAAYFCASSLEEGSSGNTIYFGEGSWLTVV.

The rearrangement joins TRBV27 to TRBJ2-7; 9 bases map to TRBD1. The germline V gene has CDR1 MNHEY and CDR2 SMNVEV (reference sequence). CDR3 length: 15 amino acids. The V gene end was trimmed by 4 bases and the J gene end by 4 bases; junction bases not matched to a gene: 8. The CDR3 region is CASSSHRGLGYEQYF. The CDR3 region has the DNA TGTGCCAGCAGTTCCCACAGGGGGCTTGGGTACGAGCAGTACTTC.

Of note for this clone: The sample holds other DNA sequences that translate to the same CDR3. The chain employs TRBV5-1 and TRBJ1-1; 8 nucleotides align to TRBD1. The CDR3 runs 14 residues. With 3 bases clipped from V and 4 bases from J, the junction kept 5 bases outside the gene matches. Germline loops: CDR1 SGHRS, CDR2 YFSETQ. The CDR3 loop reads CASSSQGAPTEAFF. CDR3 coding DNA: TGCGCCAGCAGCTCGCAGGGGGCGCCCACTGAAGCTTTCTTT. Filled out from reference TRBV5-1 and TRBJ1-1, the complete variable domain reads KAGVTQTPRYLIKTRGQQVTLSCSPISGHRSVSWYQQTPGQGLQFLFEYFSETQRNKGNFPGRFSGRQFSNSRSEMNVSTLELGDSALYLCASSSQGAPTEAFFGQGTRLTVV.

J is TRBJ1-6 and V is TRBV6-5; TRBD1 is a possible D gene (6 bases). Trimming took off 6 bases at V and 3 bases at J, with 12 bases between the two ends. This CDR3 has 15 amino acids. CDR1 and CDR2 from the germline V gene are MNHEY and SVGAGI. The CDR3 is CASSAGENYNSPLHF. The DNA for the CDR3 is TGTGCCAGCAGCGCAGGGGAAAACTATAATTCACCCCTCCACTTT.

V and J are TRBV7-2 and TRBJ2-3; a weak D match, TRBD2 (6 bases). Germline V gene data show CDR1 as SGHTA and CDR2 as FQGNSA. The CDR3 runs 16 residues. V was trimmed by 1 base and J by 0 bases, leaving 11 bases between them. CDR3 amino acids: CASSLVRGLSTDTQYF. The CDR3 DNA is TGTGCCAGCAGCTTAGTGCGGGGTCTGAGCACAGATACGCAGTATTTT.

The rearrangement joins TRBV5-1 to TRBJ1-6; D might be TRBD1 (5 bases). This CDR3 comprises 15 residues. Trimming cost V 2 bases and J 9 bases, with 15 bases left between them. The germline V gene encodes CDR1 SGHRS and CDR2 YFSETQ. This chain's CDR3 is CASSFSPGWGSPLHF. DNA for the CDR3: TGCGCCAGCAGCTTCAGTCCAGGGTGGGGTTCACCCCTCCACTTT.

The J gene is TRBJ2-5, the V gene TRBV27; 9 bases are shared with TRBD1. Germline V gene sequence: CDR1 MNHEY, CDR2 SMNVEV (reference sequence). This CDR3 has 13 amino acids. V was pared by 9 bases and J by 5 bases, with 7 bases of the junction left unmatched. The CDR3 sequence is CASHTGGGETQYF. For the CDR3, the DNA is TGTGCCAGTCATACAGGGGGCGGTGAGACCCAGTACTTC.

V usage is TRBV11-2 and J usage is TRBJ2-3; 9 positions agree with TRBD1. The CDR3 is 15 residues long. J lost 3 bases, V lost 1 base, and 2 bases had no gene match. Germline V gene sequence: CDR1 SGHAT, CDR2 FQNNGV. CDR3 protein: CASSLGQGGTDTQYF. CDR3 coding DNA: TGTGCCAGCAGCTTAGGACAGGGGGGGACAGATACGCAGTATTTT. The complete variable domain, with remaining parts taken from reference TRBV11-2 and TRBJ2-3, reads EAGVAQSPRYKIIEKRQSVAFWCNPISGHATLYWYQQILGQGPKLLIQFQNNGVVDDSQLPKDRFSAERLKGVDSTLKIQPAKLEDSAVYLCASSLGQGGTDTQYFGPGTRLTVL.

The rearrangement links TRBV27 to TRBJ1-1, with 11 bases matching TRBD1. The CDR3 totals 17 residues. J lost 3 bases, V lost 0 bases, and 6 bases had no gene match. Germline V lookup: CDR1 MNHEY, CDR2 SMNVEV (reference sequence). CDR3 sequence reads: CASSLSGQGAIDTEAFF. For the CDR3, the DNA is TGTGCCAGCAGTTTATCCGGACAGGGGGCTATTGACACTGAAGCTTTCTTT.